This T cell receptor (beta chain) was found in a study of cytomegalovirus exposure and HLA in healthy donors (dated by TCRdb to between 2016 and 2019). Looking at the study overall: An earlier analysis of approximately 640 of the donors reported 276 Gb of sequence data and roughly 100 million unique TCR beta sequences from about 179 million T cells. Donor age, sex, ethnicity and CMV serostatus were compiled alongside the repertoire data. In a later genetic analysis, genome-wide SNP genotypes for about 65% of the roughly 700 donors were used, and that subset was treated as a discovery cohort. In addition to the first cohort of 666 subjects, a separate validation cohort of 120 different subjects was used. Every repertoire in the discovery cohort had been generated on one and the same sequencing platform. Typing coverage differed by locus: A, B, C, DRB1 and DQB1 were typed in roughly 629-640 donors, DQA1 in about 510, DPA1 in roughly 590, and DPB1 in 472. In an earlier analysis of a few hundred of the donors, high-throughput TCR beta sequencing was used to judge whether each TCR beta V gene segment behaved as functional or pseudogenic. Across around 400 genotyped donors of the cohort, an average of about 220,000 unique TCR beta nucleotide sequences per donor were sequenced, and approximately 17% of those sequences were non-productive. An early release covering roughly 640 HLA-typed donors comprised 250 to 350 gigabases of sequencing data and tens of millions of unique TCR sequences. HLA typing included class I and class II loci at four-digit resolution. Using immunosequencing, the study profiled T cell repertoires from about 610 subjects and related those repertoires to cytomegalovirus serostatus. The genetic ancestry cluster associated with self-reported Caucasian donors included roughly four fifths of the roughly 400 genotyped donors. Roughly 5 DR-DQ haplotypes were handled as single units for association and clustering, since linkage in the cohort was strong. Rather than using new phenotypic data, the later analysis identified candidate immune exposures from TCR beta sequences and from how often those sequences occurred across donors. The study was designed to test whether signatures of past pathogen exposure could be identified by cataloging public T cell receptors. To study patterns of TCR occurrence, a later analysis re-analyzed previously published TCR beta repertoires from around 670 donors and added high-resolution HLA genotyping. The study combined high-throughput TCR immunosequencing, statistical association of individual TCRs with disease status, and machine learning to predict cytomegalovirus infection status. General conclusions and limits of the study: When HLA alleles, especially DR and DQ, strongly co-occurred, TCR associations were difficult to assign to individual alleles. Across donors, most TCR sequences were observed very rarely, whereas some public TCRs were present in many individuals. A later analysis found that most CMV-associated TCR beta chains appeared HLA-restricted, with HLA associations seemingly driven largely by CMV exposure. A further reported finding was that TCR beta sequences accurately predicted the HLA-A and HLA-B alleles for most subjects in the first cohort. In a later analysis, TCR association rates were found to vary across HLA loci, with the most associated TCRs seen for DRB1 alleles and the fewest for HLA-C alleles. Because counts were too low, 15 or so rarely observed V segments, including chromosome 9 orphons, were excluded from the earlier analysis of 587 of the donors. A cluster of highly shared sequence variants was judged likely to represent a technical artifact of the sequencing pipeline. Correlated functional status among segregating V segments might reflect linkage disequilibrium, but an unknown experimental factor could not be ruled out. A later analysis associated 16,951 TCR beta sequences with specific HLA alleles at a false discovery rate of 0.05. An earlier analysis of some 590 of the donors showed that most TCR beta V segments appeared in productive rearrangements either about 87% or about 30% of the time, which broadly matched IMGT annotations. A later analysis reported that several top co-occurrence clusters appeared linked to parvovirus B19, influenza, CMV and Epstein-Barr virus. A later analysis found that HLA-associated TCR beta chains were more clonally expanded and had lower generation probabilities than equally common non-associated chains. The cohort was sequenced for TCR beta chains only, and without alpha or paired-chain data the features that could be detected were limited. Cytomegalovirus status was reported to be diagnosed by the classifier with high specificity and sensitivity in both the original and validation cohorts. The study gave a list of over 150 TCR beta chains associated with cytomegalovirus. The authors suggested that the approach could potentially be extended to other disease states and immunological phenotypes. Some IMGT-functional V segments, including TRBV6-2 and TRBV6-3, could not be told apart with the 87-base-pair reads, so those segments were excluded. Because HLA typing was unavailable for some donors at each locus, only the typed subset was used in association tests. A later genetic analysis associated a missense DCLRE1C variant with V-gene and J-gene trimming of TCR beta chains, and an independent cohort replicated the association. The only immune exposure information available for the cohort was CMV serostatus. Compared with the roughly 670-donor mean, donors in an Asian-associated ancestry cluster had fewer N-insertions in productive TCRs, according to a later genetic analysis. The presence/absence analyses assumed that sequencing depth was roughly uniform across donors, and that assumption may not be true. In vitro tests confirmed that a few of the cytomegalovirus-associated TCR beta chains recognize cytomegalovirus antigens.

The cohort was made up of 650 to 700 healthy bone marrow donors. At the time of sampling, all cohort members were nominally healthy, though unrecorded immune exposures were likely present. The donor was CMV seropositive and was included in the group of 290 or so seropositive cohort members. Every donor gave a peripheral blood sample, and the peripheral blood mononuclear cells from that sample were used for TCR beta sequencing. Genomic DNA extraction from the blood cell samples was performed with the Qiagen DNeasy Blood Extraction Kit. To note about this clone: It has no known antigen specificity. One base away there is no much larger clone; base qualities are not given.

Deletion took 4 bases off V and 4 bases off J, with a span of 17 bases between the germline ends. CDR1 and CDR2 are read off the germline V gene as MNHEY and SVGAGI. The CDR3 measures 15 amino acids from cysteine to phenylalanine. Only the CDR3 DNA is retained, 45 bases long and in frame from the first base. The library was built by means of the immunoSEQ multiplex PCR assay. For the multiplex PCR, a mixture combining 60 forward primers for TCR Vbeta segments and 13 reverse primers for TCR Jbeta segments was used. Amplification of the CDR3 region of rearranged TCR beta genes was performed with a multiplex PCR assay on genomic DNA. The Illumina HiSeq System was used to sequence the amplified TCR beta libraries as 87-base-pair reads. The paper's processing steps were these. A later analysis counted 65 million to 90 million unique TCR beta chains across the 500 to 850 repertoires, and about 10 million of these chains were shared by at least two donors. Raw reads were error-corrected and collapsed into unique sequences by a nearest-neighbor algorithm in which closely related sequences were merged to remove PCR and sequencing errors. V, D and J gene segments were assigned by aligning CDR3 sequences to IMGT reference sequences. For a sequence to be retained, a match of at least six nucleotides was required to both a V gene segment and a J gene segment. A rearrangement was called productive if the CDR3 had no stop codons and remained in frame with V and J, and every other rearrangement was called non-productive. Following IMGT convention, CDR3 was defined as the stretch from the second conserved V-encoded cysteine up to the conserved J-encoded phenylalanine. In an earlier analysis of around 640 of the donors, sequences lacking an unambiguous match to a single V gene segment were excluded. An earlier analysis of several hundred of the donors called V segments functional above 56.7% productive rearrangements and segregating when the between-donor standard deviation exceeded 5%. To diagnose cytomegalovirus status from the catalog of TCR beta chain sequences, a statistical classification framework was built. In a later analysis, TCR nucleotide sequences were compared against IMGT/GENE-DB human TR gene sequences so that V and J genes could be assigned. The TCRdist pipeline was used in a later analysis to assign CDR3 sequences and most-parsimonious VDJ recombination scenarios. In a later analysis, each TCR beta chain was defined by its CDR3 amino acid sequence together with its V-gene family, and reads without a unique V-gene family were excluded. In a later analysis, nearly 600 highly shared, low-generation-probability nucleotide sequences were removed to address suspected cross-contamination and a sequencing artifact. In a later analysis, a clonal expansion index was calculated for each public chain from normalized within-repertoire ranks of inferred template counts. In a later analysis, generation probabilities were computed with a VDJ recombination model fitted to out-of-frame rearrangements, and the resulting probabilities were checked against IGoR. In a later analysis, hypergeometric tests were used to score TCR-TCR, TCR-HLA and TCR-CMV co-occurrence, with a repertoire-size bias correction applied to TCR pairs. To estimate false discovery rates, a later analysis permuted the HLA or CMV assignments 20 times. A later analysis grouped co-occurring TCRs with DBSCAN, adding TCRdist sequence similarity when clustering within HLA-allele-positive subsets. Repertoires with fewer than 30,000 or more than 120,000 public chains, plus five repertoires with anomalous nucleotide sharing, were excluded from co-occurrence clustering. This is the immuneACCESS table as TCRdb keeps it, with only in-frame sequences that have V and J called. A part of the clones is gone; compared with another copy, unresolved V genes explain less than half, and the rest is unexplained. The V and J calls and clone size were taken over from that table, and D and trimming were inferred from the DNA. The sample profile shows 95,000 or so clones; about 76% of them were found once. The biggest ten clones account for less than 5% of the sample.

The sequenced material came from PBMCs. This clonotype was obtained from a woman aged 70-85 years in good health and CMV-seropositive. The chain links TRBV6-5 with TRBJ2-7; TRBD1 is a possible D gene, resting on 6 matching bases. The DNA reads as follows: TGTGCCAGCAGTTCCCCCGGCAGGGGCGGGTACGAGCAGTACTTC. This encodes CASSSPGRGGYEQYF.